This paragraph covers one TCR beta chain sequence. V was shortened by 4 bases and J by 4 bases, with 13 bases between the two germline ends. The CDR3 is 14 residues long. Germline V CDR1 and CDR2: MNHEY, SVGAGI. These data belong to a study of shared clonotypes between healthy human individuals. At a deep level, the assay was run. Sequencing was performed with immunoSEQ multiplex PCR; in TCRdb, only in-frame clones are kept and a portion is missing. The sample holds fewer than 400,000 clones; roughly 70% are singletons and the top ten take 10%. Sequenced input: memory CD4+ T cells sorted from blood. This sample's subset: CD45RA-negative fraction. This TCR was sampled from a man aged 25-45 years in good health. The chain combines TRBV6-5 with TRBJ1-1; TRBD1 is a possible D gene (5 bases). CDR3 bases: TGTGCCAGCAGTTCCCTCGGGGGAGGCACTGAAGCTTTCTTT. Its translation: CASSSLGGGTEAFF.